This paragraph reports one T cell receptor beta chain. Its recognized antigen is unknown. Base qualities are not recorded, but no much larger clone differs from it by a single base. Collaborating institutions collected whole blood in K2EDTA tubes following their own protocols. For TCRbeta analysis, collaborators shipped samples in one of three forms: frozen whole blood, isolated PBMCs, or DNA extracted from either of those sample types. TCRbeta CDR3 regions were amplified from genomic DNA using the immunoSEQ Assay, a bias-controlled multiplex PCR. For the original study's pipeline: Nucleated cell counts per sample were estimated from amplification of reference gene primers within the assay. Sequence reads were collapsed and filtered to measure the absolute abundance of every unique TCRbeta CDR3 rearrangement. For each sample, productive Simpson clonality was calculated as the square root of Simpson's diversity index over productive rearrangements. TCRdb carries this immuneACCESS record with in-frame sequences only. Its versions omit some clonotypes, under half of them owing to an unresolved V gene in the studies checked, with the rest unexplained. Clonal size and the V and J genes are those of that table, whereas D and trimming came from the DNA. Within this sample are roughly 100,000 clones, with approximately 82% of them counted one time only. 15% of the sample rests with the top ten.

V loses 4 bases at its end and J loses 7 bases; junction bases beyond the gene matches: 13. Including cysteine and phenylalanine, the CDR3 has 16 amino acids. Solely the CDR3 DNA is kept, with 48 bases framed from the first base. Via the germline V gene (reference sequence), CDR1 is LGHDT and CDR2 YNNKEL. The source of the sample is a study of blood T cell repertoires in COVID-19 (dated by TCRdb to the early 2020s). Context from the whole study: Samples covering the acute and convalescent phases of COVID-19 were provided by collaborators in the United States, Italy and Spain. The prospective study material was composed of cDNA or gDNA derived from T cells, B-cell-depleted T cells, or PBMCs. The dataset comprised deeply sampled blood TCRbeta repertoires from subjects exposed to, actively infected with, or recovered from COVID-19. The repertoires were released in a freely available public database meant as a resource for research on the immune response to SARS-CoV-2. The samples were drawn from two sources: the first 160 participants of the ongoing ImmuneRACE study, and 950 to 1,500 subjects contributed by 6 global collaborators. Nearly every sample came with metadata listing a de-identified subject ID, COVID-19 status, age in years and sex. HLA class I and class II types, where available, came from metadata supplied by the sample provider rather than from assay-based typing. Summary of the overall study and its limitations: The amount of clinical and demographic metadata varied by source and participant and was provided uncurated.

The clonotype originates from a woman of 80 years or more with acute or convalescent COVID-19. In this chain, TRBV3-1 (or the pseudogene TRBV3-2) is recombined with TRBJ2-1; TRBD2 agrees with 7 junctional bases. Material for sequencing was peripheral blood. In nucleotide form, the sequence is TGTGCCAGCAGCCGACGGGACTACCTTTTAGGTAATGAGCAGTTCTTC. Its protein product is CASSRRDYLLGNEQFF.